This record concerns one T cell receptor beta chain sequence. This sample is drawn from a study of blood T cell repertoires in COVID-19. Turning to the study itself: COVID-19 samples, acute and convalescent, were from the United States, Italy and Spain. From T cells, B-cell-depleted T cells, or PBMCs came the material, which was cDNA or gDNA.

The length of the CDR3 is 14 residues. Trimming cost V 4 bases and J 3 bases, with 15 bases left between them. The germline CDR1 and CDR2 sequences are GTSNPN and SVGIG (reference sequence). In the source study's methods: Estimation of nucleated cell counts was performed using reference gene primer amplification. The repertoire was sequenced with immunoSEQ multiplex PCR; TCRdb's copy has only in-frame clones and lacks some. That table furnishes V, J and clone size, whereas the DNA furnished D and trimming. The sample has about 120,000 clones, around four fifths seen once. The sequenced sample was peripheral blood. The clonotype was recovered from a man aged 55 to 69 with acute or convalescent COVID-19. The chain uses TRBV30 and TRBJ1-2, with D unclear. The CDR3 here is CAWNHLRGHYGYTF. CDR3 DNA: TGTGCCTGGAACCACCTCCGGGGTCACTATGGCTACACCTTC.